Shown below are 2 T cell receptor beta chains from a single sample sequenced in a study of control samples from healthy donors and cancer patients. Sequenced by immunoSEQ multiplex PCR; TCRdb stores in-frame clones only, minus some. The table includes some 96,000 clones, 93% detected once. The sequencing input was blood. The source is a young man in good health.

This chain connects TRBV24-1 to TRBJ2-2; D call uncertain. V was shortened by 4 bases and J by 10 bases, with 12 bases between the two germline ends. The CDR3 is made up of 13 amino acids. The germline V gene encodes CDR1 KGHDR and CDR2 SFDVKD. In DNA, the CDR3 is TGTGCCACCAGTGACCCCAACAGCGAGGAGCTGTTTTTT. It specifies CATSDPNSEELFF.

This chain uses TRBV7-6 with TRBJ1-2; 9 bases map to TRBD1. V dropped 2 bases and J dropped 4; count of bases not matched to a gene: 8. In germline, CDR1 is SGHVS, CDR2 FNYEAQ. The CDR3 loop spans 16 amino acids. The CDR3 bases are TGTGCCAGCAGCTTATTCCGCGGGACAGGGCTCTATGGCTACACCTTC. This encodes CASSLFRGTGLYGYTF.